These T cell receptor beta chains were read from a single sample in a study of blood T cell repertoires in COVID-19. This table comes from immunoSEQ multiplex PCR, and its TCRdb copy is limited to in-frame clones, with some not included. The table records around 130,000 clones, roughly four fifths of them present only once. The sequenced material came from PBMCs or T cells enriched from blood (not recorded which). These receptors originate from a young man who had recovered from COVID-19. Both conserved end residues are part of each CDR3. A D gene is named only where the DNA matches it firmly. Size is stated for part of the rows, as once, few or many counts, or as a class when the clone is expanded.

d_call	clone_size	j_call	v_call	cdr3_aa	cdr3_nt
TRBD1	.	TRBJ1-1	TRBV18	CASSPGTGLEAFF	TGTGCCAGCTCACCCGGGACAGGCCTTGAAGCTTTCTTT
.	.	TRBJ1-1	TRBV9	CASSANPAALLGGGSTEAFF	TGTGCCAGCAGCGCTAACCCCGCTGCGTTACTGGGGGGTGGGAGCACTGAAGCTTTCTTT
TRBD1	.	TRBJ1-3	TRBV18	CASSPRGTGEGSGNTIYF	TGTGCCAGCTCACCACGCGGGACAGGGGAAGGGTCTGGAAACACCATATATTTT
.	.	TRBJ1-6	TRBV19	CASRSRDSPLHF	TGTGCCAGTAGGAGCAGGGATTCACCCCTCCACTTT
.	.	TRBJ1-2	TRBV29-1	CSVLPDSNYGYTF	TGCAGCGTTCTCCCGGACAGCAACTATGGCTACACCTTC
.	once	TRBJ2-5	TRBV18	CASSPAVSETQYF	TGTGCCAGCTCACCCGCGGTTTCAGAGACCCAGTACTTC
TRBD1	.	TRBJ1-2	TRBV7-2	CASRIPGQGYGYTF	TGTGCCAGCAGAATTCCGGGACAGGGCTATGGCTACACCTTC
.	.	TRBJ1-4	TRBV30	CAWTGTNEKLFF	TGTGCCTGGACAGGTACTAATGAAAAACTGTTTTTT
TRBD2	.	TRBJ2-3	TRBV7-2	CASSLLAGGSTDTQYF	TGTGCCAGCAGCTTACTAGCGGGGGGGTCCACAGATACGCAGTATTTT
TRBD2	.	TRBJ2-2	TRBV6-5	CASAGLNTGELFF	TGTGCCAGTGCGGGACTAAACACCGGGGAGCTGTTTTTT
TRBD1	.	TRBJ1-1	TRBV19	CASTGATEAFF	TGTGCCAGCACAGGGGCCACTGAAGCTTTCTTT
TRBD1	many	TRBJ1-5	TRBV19	CATRQGNQPQHF	TGTGCCACCAGACAGGGAAATCAGCCCCAGCATTTT
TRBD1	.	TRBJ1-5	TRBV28	CASSPKGQGVWQPQHF	TGTGCCAGCAGTCCGAAAGGTCAGGGGGTATGGCAGCCCCAGCATTTT
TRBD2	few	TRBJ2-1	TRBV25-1	CASTSGLAWNEQFF	TGTGCCAGCACCTCGGGACTAGCCTGGAATGAGCAGTTCTTC
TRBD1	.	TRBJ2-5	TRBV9	CASSDGQGAKETQYF	TGTGCCAGCAGCGACGGACAGGGGGCCAAAGAGACCCAGTACTTC
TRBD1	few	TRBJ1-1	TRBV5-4	CASSFPDRQTEAFF	TGTGCCAGCAGCTTCCCGGACAGGCAAACTGAAGCTTTCTTT
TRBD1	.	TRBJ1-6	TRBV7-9	CASSLEQGPTPLHF	TGTGCCAGCAGCTTAGAACAGGGGCCGACACCCCTCCACTTT
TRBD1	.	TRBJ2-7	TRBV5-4	CASSSGSWTGGEQYF	TGTGCCAGCAGTTCTGGCTCCTGGACAGGCGGGGAGCAGTACTTC
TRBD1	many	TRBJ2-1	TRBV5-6	CASSSRDSPRNEQFF	TGTGCCAGCAGCTCCCGGGACAGCCCACGGAATGAGCAGTTCTTC
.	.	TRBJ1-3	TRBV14	CASSPNTDFSGNTIYF	TGTGCCAGCAGCCCGAATACAGATTTCTCTGGAAACACCATATATTTT
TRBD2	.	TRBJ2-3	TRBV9	CASSVDGGGTDTQYF	TGTGCCAGCAGCGTGGACGGGGGGGGCACAGATACGCAGTATTTT
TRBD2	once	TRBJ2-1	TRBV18	CASSPTLAGGPTFGHYEQFF	TGTGCCAGCTCACCAACACTAGCGGGGGGACCTACTTTCGGTCATTATGAGCAGTTCTTC
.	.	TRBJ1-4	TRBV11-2	CASSAGSAGPSPMKLFF	TGTGCCAGCAGCGCGGGGTCGGCAGGGCCTTCGCCGATGAAGCTGTTTTTT
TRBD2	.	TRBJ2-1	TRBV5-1	CASSFTWDGGGLFF	TGCGCCAGCAGCTTTACGTGGGATGGGGGAGGGTTGTTCTTC
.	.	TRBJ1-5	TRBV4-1	CASSLRTGGQPQHF	TGCGCCAGCAGCCTAAGGACCGGAGGACAGCCCCAGCATTTT
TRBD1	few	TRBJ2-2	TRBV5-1	CASSLNPGGATGTGELFF	TGCGCCAGCAGCTTAAATCCAGGGGGCGCGACGGGCACCGGGGAGCTGTTTTTT
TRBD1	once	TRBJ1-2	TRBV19	CASSAGQGTLGYGYTF	TGTGCCAGTAGTGCGGGACAGGGTACCCTTGGCTATGGCTACACCTTC
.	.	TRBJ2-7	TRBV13	CASVQHREGFYEQYF	TGTGCCAGCGTCCAACACAGGGAGGGTTTCTACGAGCAGTACTTC
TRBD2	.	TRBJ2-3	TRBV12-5	CASATGTSGRVTDTQYF	TGTGCTAGTGCCACCGGGACTAGCGGGAGGGTGACAGATACGCAGTATTTT
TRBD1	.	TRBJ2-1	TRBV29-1	CSVEKQGDNEQFF	TGCAGCGTTGAAAAACAGGGGGACAATGAGCAGTTCTTC
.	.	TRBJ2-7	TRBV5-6	CASSLFGEQYF	TGTGCCAGCAGCTTGTTCGGCGAGCAGTACTTC
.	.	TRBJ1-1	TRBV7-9	CASSELGQEDYTEAFF	TGTGCCAGCAGCGAACTGGGACAAGAGGATTACACTGAAGCTTTCTTT
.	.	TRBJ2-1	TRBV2	CASSEPTLISNEQFF	TGTGCCAGCAGTGAACCTACCCTGATCTCCAATGAGCAGTTCTTC
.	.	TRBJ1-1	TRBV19	CASSTAGYTEAFF	TGTGCCAGTAGTACTGCAGGGTACACTGAAGCTTTCTTT
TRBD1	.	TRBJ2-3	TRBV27	CASSAGTGVTDTQYF	TGTGCCAGCAGTGCAGGGACAGGGGTAACAGATACGCAGTATTTT
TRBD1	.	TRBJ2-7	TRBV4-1	CASSQTGSSQLYEQYF	TGCGCCAGCAGCCAGACAGGGAGTTCACAACTCTACGAGCAGTACTTC
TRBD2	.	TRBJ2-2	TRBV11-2	CASSILAGGPDTGELFF	TGTGCCAGCAGCATACTAGCGGGAGGGCCTGACACCGGGGAGCTGTTTTTT